This T cell receptor beta chain was captured by sequencing in a study of cytomegalovirus exposure and HLA in healthy donors. Germline V gene data show CDR1 as MNHEY and CDR2 as SVGAGI. This CDR3 is built from 11 residues. The ends were cut back, 10 bases at V and 3 bases at J, with 10 bases in the middle. PCR involved 60 Vbeta and 13 Jbeta primers. In the authors' methods: In a later analysis, the count reached 76 million or so unique TCR beta chains, with 10 million to 14 million shared. Only in-frame clones appear in the TCRdb table, and some are missing; sequencing was by immunoSEQ multiplex PCR. V and J calls and clone size are as listed in that table; D and trimming were resolved from the DNA. The table lists about 140,000 clones, 70% to 80% of them singletons, with 5.1% in the top ten. General study results and limits: A later analysis appeared to link common viral pathogens to several of the most significant clusters.

The donors comprised healthy bone marrow donors. To note about this clone: The antigen remains unidentified.

This chain links TRBV6-5 with TRBJ2-7; D perhaps matches TRBD1 (6 bases). Input material: PBMCs. The TCR originated in a male donor in good health and CMV-seronegative. CDR3 sequence reads: CATRQVYEQYF. The CDR3 DNA reads TGTGCCACCCGACAGGTCTACGAGCAGTACTTC.